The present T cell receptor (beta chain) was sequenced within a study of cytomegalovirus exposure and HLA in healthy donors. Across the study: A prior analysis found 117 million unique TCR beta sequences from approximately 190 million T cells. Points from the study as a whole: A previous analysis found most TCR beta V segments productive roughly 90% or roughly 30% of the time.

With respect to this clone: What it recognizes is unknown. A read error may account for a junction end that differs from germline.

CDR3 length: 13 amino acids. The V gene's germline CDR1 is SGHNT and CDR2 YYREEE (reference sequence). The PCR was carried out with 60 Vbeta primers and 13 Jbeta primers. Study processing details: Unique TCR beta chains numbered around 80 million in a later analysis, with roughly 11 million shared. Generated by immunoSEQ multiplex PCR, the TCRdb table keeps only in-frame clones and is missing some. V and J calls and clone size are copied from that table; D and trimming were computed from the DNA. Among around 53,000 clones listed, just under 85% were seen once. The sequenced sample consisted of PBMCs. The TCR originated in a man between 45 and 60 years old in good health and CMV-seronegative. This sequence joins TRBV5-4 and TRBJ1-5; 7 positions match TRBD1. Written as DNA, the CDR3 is TGTGCCAGCAGCTCAACACCGGGACAGCTCCAGCATTTT. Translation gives CASSSTPGQLQHF.